The 28 T cell receptor beta chains given below trace back to one sample, sequenced in a study of CD8+ T cells in alopecia areata. Extracted from the samples, RNA was reverse transcribed into cDNA to serve as the sequencing template. Profiling relied on immunoSEQ multiplex PCR, and the TCRdb table lists in-frame clones only, not all of them. This table has tens of thousands of clones, approximately 60% appearing once. The starting material was CD8+ T cells sorted from blood, obtained at week 0. The source of these receptors is a human donor with alopecia areata.

V is TRBV5-1 and J is TRBJ1-2, with 9 bases matching TRBD1. This CDR3 is built from 14 residues. V was clipped by 4 bases and J by 8 bases; unmatched bases: 9. Germline-derived CDR1 and CDR2 are SGHRS and YFSETQ. CDR3 bases: TGCGCCAGCAGCCTGGGGACAGGGACAACCGGCTACACCTTC. This translates into CASSLGTGTTGYTF. The full variable domain, in which reference TRBV5-1 and TRBJ1-2 provide the parts outside the CDR3, is KAGVTQTPRYLIKTRGQQVTLSCSPISGHRSVSWYQQTPGQGLQFLFEYFSETQRNKGNFPGRFSGRQFSNSRSEMNVSTLELGDSALYLCASSLGTGTTGYTFGSGTRLTVV.

CDR3 DNA sequence: TGCAGCGTCCACCAGACAGGCGGTAAAAACATTCAGTACTTC. This codes for CSVHQTGGKNIQYF. This chain links TRBV29-1 with TRBJ2-4, with a possible D match to TRBD1 (6 bases). The V end was cut by 6 bases, the J end by 4 bases, with 16 bases between. The CDR3 runs 14 residues. Germline V gene sequence: CDR1 SQVTM, CDR2 ANQGSEA.

The V gene is TRBV7-7, the J gene TRBJ2-5; D unclear. Germline-derived CDR1 and CDR2 are SSHAT and FNYEAQ (reference sequence). The CDR3 spans 13 residues. The V end was cut by 5 bases, the J end by 5 bases, with 12 bases between. The CDR3 region has the DNA TGTGCCAGCAGCCTTAACCTGGAGGAGACCCAGTACTTC. This gives the protein CASSLNLEETQYF.

The genes are TRBV4-1 and TRBJ2-3; TRBD1 might be the D (5 bases). The CDR3 runs 14 residues. Germline CDR1 reads MGHRA; CDR2 reads YSYEKL. Trimming shortened V by 3 bases and J by 1 base, and 8 bases separated the two germline ends. The CDR3 spells CASSQVGGTDTQYF. Written as DNA, the CDR3 is TGCGCCAGCAGCCAGGTAGGGGGCACAGATACGCAGTATTTT.

The chain couples TRBV9 to TRBJ2-1; a possible D gene is TRBD2 (6 bases). V lost 3 bases and J lost 4, with 14 bases in between. This CDR3 is built from 15 residues. Germline V gene lookup returns CDR1 SGDLS and CDR2 YYNGEE. The CDR3 loop is CASSESSGPYNEQFF. Here the CDR3 DNA reads TGTGCCAGCAGCGAATCAAGCGGGCCGTACAATGAGCAGTTCTTC.

V is TRBV4-1 and J is TRBJ2-7, with D unclear. CDR3 length: 14 residues. Looked up from germline, CDR1 is MGHRA and CDR2 is YSYEKL. V dropped 0 bases and J dropped 2 bases, with 8 bases sitting between them. CDR3 in DNA: TGCGCCAGCAGCCAAGAGAAAGGAACCTACGAGCAGTACTTC. Encoded protein: CASSQEKGTYEQYF.

The chain links TRBV29-1 to TRBJ2-7; D is ambiguous. V lost 3 bases and J 6 bases, leaving 9 bases between the germline ends. The CDR3 length is 11 residues. Germline V gene lookup returns CDR1 SQVTM and CDR2 ANQGSEA. The CDR3 coding sequence is TGCAGCGTTGATTGGTTAGGCGAGCAGTACTTC. As protein: CSVDWLGEQYF.

The gene calls are TRBV13 and TRBJ1-5; D is unclear. Germline V gene data show CDR1 as PRHDT and CDR2 as FYEKMQ (reference sequence). The germline V and J ends were trimmed by 0 bases and 4 bases, with 7 bases remaining between them. The length of the CDR3 is 14 residues. This chain's CDR3 is CASSLGTANQPQHF. Written as DNA, the CDR3 is TGTGCCAGCAGCTTAGGGACTGCGAATCAGCCCCAGCATTTT.

The chain uses TRBV7-9 and TRBJ2-2, with D perhaps TRBD2 (6 bases). The CDR3 totals 15 residues. V was trimmed by 6 bases and J by 3 bases, leaving 14 bases between them. Germline lookup yields CDR1 SEHNR and CDR2 FQNEAQ (reference sequence). The DNA of the CDR3 is TGTGCCAGCAGGGATGTAGGAGGGGACACCGGGGAGCTGTTTTTT. Encoded protein: CASRDVGGDTGELFF.

This clone has only a few counts. This chain uses TRBV19 with TRBJ1-1, with a tentative D call TRBD1 (5 bases). The germline CDR1 and CDR2 sequences are LNHDA and SQIVND (reference sequence). There are 12 residues in the CDR3. The V gene lost 3 bases and the J gene lost 5 bases, with 7 bases spanning the gap. The CDR3 region is CASSMGGTEAFF. The CDR3, as DNA: TGTGCCAGTAGTATGGGGGGAACTGAAGCTTTCTTT.

The chain employs TRBV29-1 and TRBJ2-2; TRBD1 aligns across 9 bases. CDR1 and CDR2 from the germline V gene are SQVTM and ANQGSEA. V shed 3 bases and J 4 bases; nucleotides not matched to a gene: 3. The CDR3 extends over 14 amino acids. CDR3 nucleotides: TGCAGCGTTGACGAGACAGGGGGCACCGGGGAGCTGTTTTTT. Its translation is CSVDETGGTGELFF.

This clone was observed a few times. This chain joins TRBV27 and TRBJ1-1; 8 bases line up with TRBD1. J gave up 10 bases and V 6 bases, and 7 bases lay outside the gene matches. The CDR3 has 12 amino acids. Germline loops: CDR1 MNHEY, CDR2 SMNVEV (reference sequence). CDR3 in DNA: TGTGCCAGCAGGAACGGACAGGGCTTAGCTTTCTTT. Translation gives CASRNGQGLAFF.

The chain combines TRBV13 with TRBJ1-2; 7 bases are a match to TRBD1. Trimming took 4 bases from V and 3 from J; bases not matched to a gene: 5. The CDR3 is made up of 14 amino acids. Germline V gene lookup returns CDR1 PRHDT and CDR2 FYEKMQ (reference sequence). The CDR3 DNA reads as TGTGCCAGCAGCTCTGGGACAGTCTACTATGGCTACACCTTC. Its protein is CASSSGTVYYGYTF.

The rearrangement links TRBV27 to TRBJ2-1, with D hard to call. The germline gives CDR1 MNHEY, CDR2 SMNVEV (reference sequence). Trimming pared 1 base from V and 3 bases from J, leaving 4 bases between. This CDR3 contains 13 residues. The CDR3 nucleotides are TGTGCCAGCAGTTTATACAGCTACAATGAGCAGTTCTTC. Protein: CASSLYSYNEQFF.

V gene TRBV5-1 combines with J gene TRBJ2-3; TRBD2 matches 8 bases. CDR1 and CDR2 from the germline V gene are SGHRS and YFSETQ. J gave up 1 base and V 0 bases, and 4 bases lay outside the gene matches. The CDR3 totals 16 residues. The CDR3 spells CASSLDPRGGTDTQYF. In DNA, the CDR3 is TGCGCCAGCAGCTTGGACCCGCGGGGGGGCACAGATACGCAGTATTTT.

In this sample, this clone turned up a few times. The chain joins TRBV4-1 to TRBJ2-7; TRBD2 matches at 7 bases. CDR1 MGHRA and CDR2 YSYEKL come from the germline V gene. Trimming cost V 1 base and J 3 bases; bases outside gene matches: 6. The length of the CDR3 is 15 residues. The CDR3 sequence: CASSQGSGPHYEQYF. The CDR3 nucleotides read TGCGCCAGCAGCCAAGGTAGCGGGCCACACTACGAGCAGTACTTC.

This chain connects TRBV7-9 to TRBJ1-1; no definite D call. CDR3 length equals 16 residues. The germline gives CDR1 SEHNR, CDR2 FQNEAQ (reference sequence). Trimming stripped 1 base from V and 3 bases from J, with 15 bases between. The CDR3 protein is CASSLVDGSGYTEAFF. In nucleotides, the CDR3 is TGTGCCAGCAGCTTAGTTGACGGGTCGGGATACACTGAAGCTTTCTTT.

This chain joins TRBV13 and TRBJ2-7, with 7 nucleotides matching TRBD1. Germline V lookup: CDR1 PRHDT, CDR2 FYEKMQ (reference sequence). Trimming removed 5 bases from V and 2 bases from J; junction bases left unmatched: 12. This CDR3 contains 16 residues. CDR3 loop: CASSPRGQGQTYEQYF. The CDR3 DNA follows: TGTGCCAGCAGCCCTAGGGGGCAGGGCCAAACCTACGAGCAGTACTTC.

The CDR3 DNA follows: TGTGCCTACCCGGGGGAGGGACGCACTGAAGCTTTCTTT. As protein: CAYPGEGRTEAFF. The chain couples TRBV30 to TRBJ1-1, with D perhaps TRBD1 (5 bases). The CDR3 sequence is 13 residues long. The germline V gene encodes CDR1 GTSNPN and CDR2 SVGIG (reference sequence). V was clipped by 7 bases and J by 4 bases, with 16 bases between them. The variable domain in full, completed from reference TRBV30 and TRBJ1-1, reads SQTIHQWPATLVQPVGSPLSLECTVEGTSNPNLYWYRQAAGRGLQLLFYSVGIGQISSEVPQNLSASRPQDRQFILSSKKLLLSDSGFYLCAYPGEGRTEAFFGQGTRLTVV.

The chain links TRBV7-2 to TRBJ2-1, with D uncertain. CDR3 length equals 13 residues. Germline loops: CDR1 SGHTA, CDR2 FQGNSA. Trimming left V 1 base short and J 14 bases short, with 15 bases between. The CDR3 is CASSLDLNTKKFF. In DNA form, the CDR3 reads TGTGCCAGCAGCTTAGACCTCAATACGAAGAAGTTCTTC.

The genes are TRBV5-1 and TRBJ1-2; 12 nucleotides align to TRBD1. The CDR3 sequence is 18 residues long. Germline assignment: CDR1 SGHRS and CDR2 YFSETQ. V was pared by 4 bases and J by 3 bases, with 13 bases of the junction left unmatched. DNA of the CDR3: TGCGCCAGCAGCGCCGTTCGGGACAGGGGGCTCGAAGACTATGGCTACACCTTC. Translated: CASSAVRDRGLEDYGYTF.

The rearrangement uses TRBV6-5 and TRBJ2-1, with 13 bases fitting TRBD2. The V gene end was trimmed by 6 bases and the J gene end by 8 bases; junction bases not matched to a gene: 7. CDR1 and CDR2 from the germline V gene are MNHEY and SVGAGI. The CDR3 runs to 15 residues. This chain's CDR3 is CASRQLAGGGDEQFF. The CDR3 bases are TGTGCCAGCAGGCAACTAGCGGGGGGGGGCGATGAGCAGTTCTTC.

This clone has more than one count but fewer than ten. The rearrangement joins TRBV11-2 to TRBJ1-1; D uncertain. The CDR3 is 12 residues long. From germline, CDR1 is SGHAT and CDR2 FQNNGV. Trimming took 5 bases from V and 10 from J, leaving 14 bases between them. The CDR3, as DNA: TGTGCCAGCAGCGACGGCCTCCTATCAGCTTTCTTT. As protein: CASSDGLLSAFF.

A few counts support this clone. This chain uses TRBV2 with TRBJ2-7; D remains unclear. The ends were cut back, 3 bases at V and 7 bases at J, with 10 bases in the middle. Germline lookup yields CDR1 SNHLY and CDR2 FYNNEI. The CDR3 covers 12 residues. In nucleotides, the CDR3 is TGTGCCAGCAGTGATCCGGGCGTGGAGCAGTACTTC. This encodes CASSDPGVEQYF.

V is TRBV7-9 and J is TRBJ2-5; D might be TRBD2 (6 bases). The CDR3 consists of 13 residues. V was clipped by 5 bases and J by 11 bases, with 18 bases between them. The germline V gene has CDR1 SEHNR and CDR2 FQNEAQ (reference sequence). The CDR3, as DNA: TGTGCCAGCAGCCCGCCCCCCCGGAGGGAGCAGTACTTC. Amino acids: CASSPPPRREQYF.

This clone is a singleton in its sample. CDR3 coding DNA: TGTGCCAGCAGCCCCACTAGCGGGAGCACAGATACGCAGTATTTT. Protein product: CASSPTSGSTDTQYF. This sequence joins TRBV7-2 and TRBJ2-3; 9 nucleotides line up with TRBD2. Germline V gene sequence: CDR1 SGHTA, CDR2 FQGNSA. V was pared by 5 bases and J by 0 bases, with 3 bases of the junction left unmatched. The length of the CDR3 is 15 residues. Filled out from reference TRBV7-2 and TRBJ2-3, the complete variable domain reads GAGVSQSPSNKVTEKGKDVELRCDPISGHTALYWYRQSLGQGLEFLIYFQGNSAPDKSGLPSDRFSAERTGGSVSTLTIQRTQQEDSAVYLCASSPTSGSTDTQYFGPGTRLTVL.

V is TRBV7-9 and J is TRBJ2-5; 7 nucleotides align to TRBD1. The germline V gene has CDR1 SEHNR and CDR2 FQNEAQ (reference sequence). V lost 4 bases, J lost 1 base, and 3 bases stayed unmatched. There are 14 residues in the CDR3. CDR3 sequence (DNA): TGTGCCAGCAGCTCGGACAGGCTCCAAGAGACCCAGTACTTC. Its translation is CASSSDRLQETQYF.

J is TRBJ1-2 and V is TRBV9; no definite D call. The germline V gene has CDR1 SGDLS and CDR2 YYNGEE. The length of the CDR3 is 17 residues. V was pared by 4 bases and J by 2 bases, with 21 bases between. The CDR3 loop is CASSFPRGEKVNYGYTF. The CDR3 DNA reads as TGTGCCAGCAGCTTTCCCCGCGGAGAGAAGGTCAACTATGGCTACACCTTC.